This T cell receptor beta chain was recorded in a study of shared clonotypes between healthy human individuals. Naive CD8 populations comprised CD45RO-negative cells positively selected for CCR7, excluding terminally differentiated effector memory CD45RA+ cells. Samples underwent the assay at deep level. The table came from immunoSEQ multiplex PCR; TCRdb's copy has only in-frame clones and leaves some out. The table records about 1,800,000 clones, just under 95% of them present only once. The V end lost 3 bases, the J end lost 0 bases, and 9 bases lay between the germline ends. This CDR3 has 14 residues. Germline CDR1 and CDR2: LGHNA and YSLEER.

The source is a man younger than 35 in good health. The V call is TRBV4-3, the J call TRBJ2-7; D gene uncertain. The material sequenced was naive CD8+ T cells sorted from blood. CDR3 sequence: CASSHLASSYEQYF. CDR3 nucleotides: TGCGCCAGCAGCCATTTAGCCAGCTCCTACGAGCAGTACTTC.